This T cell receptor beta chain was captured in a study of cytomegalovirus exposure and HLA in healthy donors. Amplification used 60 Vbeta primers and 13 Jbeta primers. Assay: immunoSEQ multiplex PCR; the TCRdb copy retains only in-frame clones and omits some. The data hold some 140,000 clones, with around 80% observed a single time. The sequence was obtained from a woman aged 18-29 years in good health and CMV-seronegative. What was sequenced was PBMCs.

The CDR3 coding sequence is TGTGCCAGCAGTATCCAGGGAACTCTCTCCTACGAGCAGTACTTC. It specifies CASSIQGTLSYEQYF. The V gene is TRBV6-5, the J gene TRBJ2-7; weak D call: TRBD1 (5 bases). The germline V gene encodes CDR1 MNHEY and CDR2 SVGAGI. This CDR3 comprises 15 residues. V was clipped by 5 bases and J by 0 bases, with 14 bases between them.